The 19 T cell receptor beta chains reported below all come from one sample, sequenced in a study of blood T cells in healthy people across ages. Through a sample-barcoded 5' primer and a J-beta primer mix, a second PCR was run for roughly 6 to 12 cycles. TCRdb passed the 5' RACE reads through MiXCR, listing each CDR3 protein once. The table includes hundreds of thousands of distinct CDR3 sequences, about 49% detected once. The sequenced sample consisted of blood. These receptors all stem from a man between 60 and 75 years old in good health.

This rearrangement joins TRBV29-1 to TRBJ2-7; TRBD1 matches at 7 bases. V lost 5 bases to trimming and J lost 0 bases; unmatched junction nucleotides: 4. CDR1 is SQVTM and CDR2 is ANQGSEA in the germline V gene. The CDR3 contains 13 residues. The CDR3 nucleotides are TGCAGCGTTTCGACAGGGAGCTCCTACGAGCAGTACTTC. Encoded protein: CSVSTGSSYEQYF.

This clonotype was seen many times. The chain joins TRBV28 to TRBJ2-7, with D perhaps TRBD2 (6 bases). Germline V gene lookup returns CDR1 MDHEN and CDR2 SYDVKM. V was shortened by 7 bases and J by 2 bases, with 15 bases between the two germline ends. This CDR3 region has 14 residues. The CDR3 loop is CASNQEGLTYEQYF. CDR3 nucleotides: TGTGCCAGCAATCAGGAGGGATTAACCTACGAGCAGTACTTC.

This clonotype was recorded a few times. Written as DNA, the CDR3 is TGTGCCAGCAGCCAACCGGGACAGGCCCCCGAGCAGTACTTC. Translating gives CASSQPGQAPEQYF. This chain connects TRBV4-2 to TRBJ2-7, with 8 bases matching TRBD1. The CDR3 has 14 residues. The junction had 6 bases not matched to a gene; V was cut back by 2 bases and J by 6 bases. Germline assignment: CDR1 LGHNA and CDR2 YNFKEQ.

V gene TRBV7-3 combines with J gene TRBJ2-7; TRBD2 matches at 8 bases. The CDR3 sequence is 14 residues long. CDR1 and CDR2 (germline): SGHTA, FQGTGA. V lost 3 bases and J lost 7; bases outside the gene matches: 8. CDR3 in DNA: TGTGCCAGCAGCTTGGGGACTAGTAACAATGAGCAGTACTTC. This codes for CASSLGTSNNEQYF.

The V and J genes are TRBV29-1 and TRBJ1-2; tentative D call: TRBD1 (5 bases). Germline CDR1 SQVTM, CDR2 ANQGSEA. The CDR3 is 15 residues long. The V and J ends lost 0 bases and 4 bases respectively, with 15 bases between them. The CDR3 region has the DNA TGCAGCGTTGAAGATGGGGGGTCGGCGAGCTATGGCTACACCTTC. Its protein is CSVEDGGSASYGYTF.

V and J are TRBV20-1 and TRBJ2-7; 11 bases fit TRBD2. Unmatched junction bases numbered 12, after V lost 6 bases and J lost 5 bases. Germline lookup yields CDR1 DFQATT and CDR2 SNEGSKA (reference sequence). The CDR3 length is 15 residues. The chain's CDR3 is CSAPTPTSGADEQYF. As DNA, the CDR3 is TGCAGTGCCCCTACCCCGACTAGCGGGGCCGACGAGCAGTACTTC.

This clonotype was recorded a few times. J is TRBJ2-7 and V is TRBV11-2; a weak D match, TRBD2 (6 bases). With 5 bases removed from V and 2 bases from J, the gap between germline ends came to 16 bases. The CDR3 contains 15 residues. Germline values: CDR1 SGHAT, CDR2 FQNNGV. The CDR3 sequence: CASSRTRTMAYEQYF. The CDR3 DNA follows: TGTGCCAGCAGCCGGACCCGGACTATGGCCTACGAGCAGTACTTC.

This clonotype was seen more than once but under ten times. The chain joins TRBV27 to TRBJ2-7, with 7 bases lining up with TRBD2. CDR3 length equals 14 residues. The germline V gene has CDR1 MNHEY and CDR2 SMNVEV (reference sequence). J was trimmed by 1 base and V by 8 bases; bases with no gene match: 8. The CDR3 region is CASGPGGGSYEQYF. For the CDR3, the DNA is TGTGCCAGCGGACCTGGGGGAGGGTCCTACGAGCAGTACTTC.

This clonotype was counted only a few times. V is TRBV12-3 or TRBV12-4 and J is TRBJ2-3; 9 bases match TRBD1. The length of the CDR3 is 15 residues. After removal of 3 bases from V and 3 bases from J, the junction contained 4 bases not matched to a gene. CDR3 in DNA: TGTGCCAGCAGTTTGGGACAGGGAAGGACAGATACGCAGTATTTT. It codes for CASSLGQGRTDTQYF.

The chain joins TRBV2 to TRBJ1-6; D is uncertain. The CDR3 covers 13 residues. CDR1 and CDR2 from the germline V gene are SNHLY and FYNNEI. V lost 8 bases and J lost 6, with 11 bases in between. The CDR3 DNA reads TGTGCCAGCCAGGACCTACCTAATTCACCCCTCCACTTT. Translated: CASQDLPNSPLHF.

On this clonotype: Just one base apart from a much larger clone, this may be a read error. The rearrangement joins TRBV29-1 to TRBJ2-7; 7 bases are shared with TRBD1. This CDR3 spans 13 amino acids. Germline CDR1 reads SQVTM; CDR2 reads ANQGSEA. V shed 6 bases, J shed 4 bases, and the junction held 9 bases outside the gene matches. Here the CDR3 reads CSVATGVRYEQYF. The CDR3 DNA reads TGCAGCGTGGCAACAGGGGTGAGGTACGAGCAGTACTTC.

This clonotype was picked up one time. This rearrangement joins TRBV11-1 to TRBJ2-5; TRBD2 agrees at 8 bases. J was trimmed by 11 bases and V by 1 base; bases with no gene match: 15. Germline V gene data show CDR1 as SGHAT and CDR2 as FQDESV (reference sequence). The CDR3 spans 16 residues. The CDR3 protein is CASSLGLAGAYNEQYF. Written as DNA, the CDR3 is TGTGCCAGCAGCTTAGGGCTAGCGGGTGCATACAATGAGCAGTACTTC.

In DNA form, the CDR3 reads TGTGCCACCAGACAGCCATTAATCCAAGAGACCCAGTACTTC. It is translated as CATRQPLIQETQYF. The chain uses TRBV6-2 or TRBV6-3 and TRBJ2-7; D may be TRBD1 (5 bases). TRBJ2-5 explains the end of the DNA better; the J call may be wrong. CDR1 and CDR2 from the germline V gene are MNHEY and SVGEGT. There are 14 residues in the CDR3.

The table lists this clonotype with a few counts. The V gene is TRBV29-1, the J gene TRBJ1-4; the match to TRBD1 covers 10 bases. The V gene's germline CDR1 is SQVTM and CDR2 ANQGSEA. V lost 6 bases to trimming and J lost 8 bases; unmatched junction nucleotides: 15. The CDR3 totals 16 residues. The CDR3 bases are TGCAGCGTGGGGGGGGACAGGGGATCGTCCTACGAAAAACTGTTTTTT. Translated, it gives CSVGGDRGSSYEKLFF.

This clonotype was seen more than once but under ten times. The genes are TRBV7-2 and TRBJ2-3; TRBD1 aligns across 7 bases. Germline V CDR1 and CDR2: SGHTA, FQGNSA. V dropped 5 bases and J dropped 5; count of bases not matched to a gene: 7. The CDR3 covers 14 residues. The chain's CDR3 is CASSKDRNGDTQYF. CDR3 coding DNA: TGTGCCAGCAGCAAGGACAGGAATGGAGATACGCAGTATTTT.

The CDR3 DNA sequence: TGTGCCAGCAGTTATGGACAGACGAGCTCCTATAATTCACCCCTCCACTTT. Amino acids: CASSYGQTSSYNSPLHF. The V call is TRBV12-3 or TRBV12-4, the J call TRBJ1-6, with D perhaps matching TRBD1 (6 bases). Trimming took 4 bases from V and 0 from J, leaving 13 bases between them. This CDR3 has 17 residues.

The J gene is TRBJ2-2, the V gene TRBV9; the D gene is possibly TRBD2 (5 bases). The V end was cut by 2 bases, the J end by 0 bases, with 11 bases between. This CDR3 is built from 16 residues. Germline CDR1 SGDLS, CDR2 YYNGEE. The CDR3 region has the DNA TGTGCCAGCAGCGTTAGCGTGTCAGCGAACACCGGGGAGCTGTTTTTT. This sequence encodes CASSVSVSANTGELFF.

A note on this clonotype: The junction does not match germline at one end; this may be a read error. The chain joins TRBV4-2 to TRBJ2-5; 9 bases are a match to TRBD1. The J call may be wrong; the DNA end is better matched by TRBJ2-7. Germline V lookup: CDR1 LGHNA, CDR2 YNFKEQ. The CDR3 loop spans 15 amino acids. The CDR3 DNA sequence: TGTGCCGGCAGCCAAGGAGACAGGGGGGGCTACGAGCAGTACTTC. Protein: CAGSQGDRGGYEQYF.

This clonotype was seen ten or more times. The CDR3 DNA follows: TGTGCCAGCAGCCTCGAACGGGGAGATACGCAGTATTTT. Its translation is CASSLERGDTQYF. V gene TRBV5-5 combines with J gene TRBJ2-3, with D perhaps matching TRBD2 (5 bases). V lost 4 bases and J 5 bases, leaving 11 bases between the germline ends. There are 13 residues in the CDR3. CDR1 and CDR2 from the germline V gene are SGHKS and YYEKEE (reference sequence).